These 32 T cell receptor beta chains share one sample of origin, sequenced in a study of beta chain features in type 1 diabetes. General study results and limits: Shorter TCRB CDR3s, moderately but significantly so, were found in Type 1 diabetes patients in all four CD4+ subsets.

Antigens of these TCRs are unknown. Sequenced material consisted of expressed TCRB transcripts (all of the isolated RNA was reverse transcribed). Measured with immunoSEQ multiplex PCR; TCRdb has only the in-frame clones, and not every one. The sample has around 710,000 clones, approximately 13% seen once. The source material was naive CD4+ T cells from blood. Every receptor here comes from a man aged 25-40 years with type 1 diabetes.

Concerning this clone itself: The sample holds other DNA sequences that translate to the same CDR3. The rearrangement uses TRBV30 and TRBJ2-3, with a tentative D call TRBD1 (5 bases). Germline V gives CDR1 GTSNPN, CDR2 SVGIG (reference sequence). Trimming removed 0 bases from V and 3 bases from J, with 7 bases in between. The CDR3 length is 13 residues. CDR3 sequence: CAWSVRGTDTQYF. CDR3 bases: TGTGCCTGGAGTGTAAGGGGTACAGATACGCAGTATTTT. The full variable domain, with the rest looked up from reference TRBV30 and TRBJ2-3, is SQTIHQWPATLVQPVGSPLSLECTVEGTSNPNLYWYRQAAGRGLQLLFYSVGIGQISSEVPQNLSASRPQDRQFILSSKKLLLSDSGFYLCAWSVRGTDTQYFGPGTRLTVL.

CDR3 coding DNA: TGTGCCAGCAGCTTAGAGGGCAGAGGCACAGATACGCAGTATTTT. Translated, it gives CASSLEGRGTDTQYF. The rearrangement uses TRBV7-2 and TRBJ2-3; D remains ambiguous. The CDR3 is 15 residues long. Between the trimmed V and J ends, which lost 1 base and 1 base, there was a span of 9 bases. Germline assignment: CDR1 SGHTA and CDR2 FQGNSA. The full variable domain, with the rest looked up from reference TRBV7-2 and TRBJ2-3, is GAGVSQSPSNKVTEKGKDVELRCDPISGHTALYWYRQSLGQGLEFLIYFQGNSAPDKSGLPSDRFSAERTGGSVSTLTIQRTQQEDSAVYLCASSLEGRGTDTQYFGPGTRLTVL.

This clone was counted between two and nine times. The rearrangement uses TRBV6-5 and TRBJ2-7; no reliable D call. Germline V gene data show CDR1 as MNHEY and CDR2 as SVGAGI. Trimming removed 7 bases from V and 2 bases from J, with 9 bases in between. This CDR3 region has 12 residues. CDR3 in DNA: TGTGCCAGCACCGGAGCCCCCTACGAGCAGTACTTC. It translates to CASTGAPYEQYF.

Note on this clone: The sample has other DNA sequences that encode this CDR3 too. This chain links TRBV7-9 with TRBJ1-1, with TRBD1 identical over 8 bases. The CDR3 is 13 amino acids. CDR1 is SEHNR and CDR2 is FQNEAQ in the germline V gene (reference sequence). With V trimmed by 4 bases and J by 4 bases, 2 bases remained unmatched. CDR3 in amino acids: CASSSGQGTEAFF. CDR3 bases: TGTGCCAGCAGCTCCGGACAGGGCACTGAAGCTTTCTTT.

This clone was detected a few times. The chain combines TRBV7-2 with TRBJ2-4; 8 bases agree with TRBD1. V trimming: 3 bases; J trimming: 9 bases; junction bases outside the gene matches: 1. The CDR3 runs 12 residues. CDR1 and CDR2 from the germline V gene are SGHTA and FQGNSA. The CDR3 loop is CASSFTGGIQYF. Here the CDR3 DNA reads TGTGCCAGCAGCTTTACAGGGGGCATTCAGTACTTC.

V usage is TRBV5-1 and J usage is TRBJ2-3; 12 bases are shared with TRBD1. V was clipped by 4 bases and J by 6 bases; unmatched bases: 3. This CDR3 comprises 14 residues. CDR1 SGHRS and CDR2 YFSETQ come from the germline V gene. CDR3 residues: CASSGGQGADTQYF. DNA of the CDR3: TGCGCCAGCAGCGGGGGACAGGGGGCCGATACGCAGTATTTT.

V gene TRBV2 combines with J gene TRBJ1-3; 10 positions agree with TRBD1. This CDR3 is built from 15 residues. Germline CDR1 and CDR2: SNHLY and FYNNEI. The V segment lost 5 bases and the J segment 4 bases; nucleotides outside the gene matches: 5. Here the CDR3 DNA reads TGTGCCAGCAGTCCCGGGACAGGGGCCGGAAACACCATATATTTT. It encodes CASSPGTGAGNTIYF.

As regards this clone: Other DNA sequences from this sample encode an identical CDR3 as well. The chain couples TRBV7-2 to TRBJ1-2; D is unclear. The CDR3 length is 15 residues. The V and J ends lost 1 base and 2 bases respectively, with 11 bases between them. Germline V gives CDR1 SGHTA, CDR2 FQGNSA. CDR3 coding DNA: TGTGCCAGCAGCTTAGGTGCAGGCCCCAACTATGGCTACACCTTC. It codes for CASSLGAGPNYGYTF.

As concerns this clone: Within the sample, other DNA sequences also encode this same CDR3. The chain couples TRBV6-5 to TRBJ1-2; unclear D gene. This CDR3 region has 13 residues. The germline CDR1 and CDR2 sequences are MNHEY and SVGAGI. V was trimmed by 6 bases and J by 2 bases, leaving 10 bases between them. CDR3 sequence: CASSLDGNYGYTF. In DNA, the CDR3 is TGTGCCAGCAGCCTGGACGGAAACTATGGCTACACCTTC.

The rearrangement uses TRBV2 and TRBJ1-1; the D gene is possibly TRBD1 (5 bases). Germline values: CDR1 SNHLY, CDR2 FYNNEI. The CDR3 sequence is 14 residues long. V dropped 4 bases and J dropped 4 bases, with 13 bases sitting between them. The CDR3 region has the DNA TGTGCCAGCAGTGGCAGGGCCAGGGTCACTGAAGCTTTCTTT. It codes for CASSGRARVTEAFF.

The chain recombines TRBV10-3 with TRBJ1-2, with D unresolved. The V end lost 0 bases, the J end lost 12 bases, and 14 bases lay between the germline ends. CDR3 length equals 13 residues. Looked up from germline, CDR1 is ENHRY and CDR2 is SYGVKD. CDR3 amino acids: CAISESAARADTF. CDR3 nucleotide sequence: TGTGCCATCAGTGAGTCAGCGGCAAGGGCGGACACCTTC.

The sample holds a few counts of this clone. The rearrangement links TRBV6-5 to TRBJ1-1; TRBD1 agrees at 11 bases. This CDR3 has 16 amino acids. Germline CDR1 MNHEY, CDR2 SVGAGI. Trimming cost V 1 base and J 4 bases; bases outside gene matches: 5. CDR3 nucleotides: TGTGCCAGCAGTTACTATTCCGGGACAGGGGGCACTGAAGCTTTCTTT. Its protein is CASSYYSGTGGTEAFF.

This clone came up a few times. The chain couples TRBV7-2 to TRBJ1-2; D remains ambiguous. Germline-derived CDR1 and CDR2 are SGHTA and FQGNSA. V lost 4 bases and J lost 0, with 9 bases in between. The length of the CDR3 is 14 residues. Written as DNA, the CDR3 is TGTGCCAGCAGCTCAGTGCAGGCTAACTATGGCTACACCTTC. This sequence encodes CASSSVQANYGYTF.

The gene calls are TRBV5-1 and TRBJ1-1, with a tentative D call TRBD1 (5 bases). CDR3 length: 13 residues. The V end was cut by 4 bases, the J end by 6 bases, with 13 bases between. In germline, CDR1 is SGHRS, CDR2 YFSETQ. CDR3 sequence: CASSISGSSEAFF. The DNA of the CDR3 is TGCGCCAGCAGCATTTCAGGGAGCTCTGAAGCTTTCTTT.

The sample holds a few counts of this clone. The chain has TRBV9 and TRBJ1-2; D not certain. The ends were cut back, 0 bases at V and 4 bases at J, with 7 bases in the middle. CDR3 length: 13 amino acids. Looked up from germline, CDR1 is SGDLS and CDR2 is YYNGEE. The DNA of the CDR3 is TGTGCCAGCAGCGTAGCCCCTTCCTATGGCTACACCTTC. Amino acids: CASSVAPSYGYTF.

A few counts support this clone. The gene calls are TRBV6-1 and TRBJ2-1; TRBD2 might be the D (7 bases). Looked up from germline, CDR1 is MNHNS and CDR2 is SASEGT. CDR3 length equals 15 residues. Trimming took off 5 bases at V and 4 bases at J, with 15 bases between the two ends. CDR3 bases: TGTGCCAGCAGTCCGTCAGGGAGGGGGTACAATGAGCAGTTCTTC. This sequence encodes CASSPSGRGYNEQFF.

Only a few counts were recorded for this clone. The CDR3 is CASSSPGTGHGYTF. CDR3 DNA sequence: TGTGCCAGCAGCTCCCCCGGGACAGGGCATGGCTACACCTTC. V is TRBV7-2 and J is TRBJ1-2, with TRBD1 matching over 9 bases. The CDR3 extends over 14 amino acids. V trimming: 4 bases; J trimming: 6 bases; junction bases outside the gene matches: 6. CDR1 and CDR2 from the germline V gene are SGHTA and FQGNSA. The full variable domain, rest sourced from reference TRBV7-2 and TRBJ1-2, is GAGVSQSPSNKVTEKGKDVELRCDPISGHTALYWYRQSLGQGLEFLIYFQGNSAPDKSGLPSDRFSAERTGGSVSTLTIQRTQQEDSAVYLCASSSPGTGHGYTFGSGTRLTVV.

Notes on this clone: This same CDR3 is encoded by further DNA sequences in the sample. CDR3 region: CASSQETDTQYF. The CDR3 DNA is TGTGCCAGCAGCCAAGAGACAGATACGCAGTATTTT. The chain recombines TRBV14 with TRBJ2-3; D not resolved. Germline CDR1 reads SGHDN; CDR2 reads FVKESK. The CDR3 extends over 12 amino acids. Trimming cost V 0 bases and J 3 bases, with 1 base left between them.

J is TRBJ2-7 and V is TRBV13, with D hard to call. Germline CDR1 and CDR2: PRHDT and FYEKMQ (reference sequence). The CDR3 loop spans 15 amino acids. Deletions cut 3 bases from V and 3 bases from J, with 15 bases between. The CDR3 here is CASSLPPGSDYEQYF. The DNA for the CDR3 is TGTGCCAGCAGCTTGCCACCCGGGTCTGACTACGAGCAGTACTTC. The full variable domain, its missing parts supplied by reference TRBV13 and TRBJ2-7, is AAGVIQSPRHLIKEKRETATLKCYPIPRHDTVYWYQQGPGQDPQFLISFYEKMQSDKGSIPDRFSAQQFSDYHSELNMSSLELGDSALYFCASSLPPGSDYEQYFGPGTRLTVT.

The rearrangement uses TRBV15 and TRBJ2-7, with 9 bases aligning to TRBD1. CDR1 and CDR2 from the germline V gene are LNHNV and YYDKDF (reference sequence). V lost 5 bases and J lost 4; bases outside the gene matches: 12. The CDR3 has 16 residues. CDR3 amino acids: CATSGRPGQGLYEQYF. The CDR3 DNA reads TGTGCCACCAGCGGAAGACCGGGACAGGGTTTATACGAGCAGTACTTC. Variable domain in full (rest from reference TRBV15 and TRBJ2-7): DAMVIQNPRYQVTQFGKPVTLSCSQTLNHNVMYWYQQKSSQAPKLLFHYYDKDFNNEADTPDNFQSRRPNTSFCFLDIRSPGLGDTAMYLCATSGRPGQGLYEQYFGPGTRLTVT.

The table lists this clone with a few counts. The rearrangement joins TRBV30 to TRBJ1-6, with a weak D call TRBD1 (5 bases). The CDR3 totals 16 residues. The germline V gene has CDR1 GTSNPN and CDR2 SVGIG (reference sequence). Trimming cost V 0 bases and J 0 bases, with 9 bases left between them. The CDR3 spells CAWSVKGTSYNSPLHF. DNA for the CDR3: TGTGCCTGGAGTGTAAAAGGGACCTCCTATAATTCACCCCTCCACTTT.

The chain links TRBV4-3 to TRBJ1-4; D not certain. V lost 2 bases and J lost 7, with 14 bases in between. The CDR3 contains 15 residues. CDR1 LGHNA and CDR2 YSLEER come from the germline V gene. The CDR3 bases are TGCGCCAGCAGCCAAAGAGGCCTAAAGCGTGAAAAACTGTTTTTT. Amino acids: CASSQRGLKREKLFF.

J is TRBJ2-7 and V is TRBV4-3; a possible D gene is TRBD1 (5 bases). V was shortened by 0 bases and J by 1 base, with 10 bases between the two germline ends. Germline CDR1 LGHNA, CDR2 YSLEER. The CDR3 covers 15 residues. The DNA of the CDR3 is TGCGCCAGCAGCCAAGATAACTCAGGGTCCTACGAGCAGTACTTC. It codes for CASSQDNSGSYEQYF.

V usage is TRBV7-2 and J usage is TRBJ1-2; D remains ambiguous. CDR3 length: 13 amino acids. The ends were cut back, 7 bases at V and 5 bases at J, with 14 bases in the middle. Looked up from germline, CDR1 is SGHTA and CDR2 is FQGNSA. The CDR3 bases are TGTGCCAGCACCCCCACGGCCGGATATGGCTACACCTTC. It specifies CASTPTAGYGYTF.

This clone was counted between two and nine times. This chain uses TRBV4-3 with TRBJ2-3; 12 bases map to TRBD2. The trim removed 0 bases at V and 2 bases at J, leaving 6 bases unmatched. The CDR3 runs 18 residues. Germline CDR1 is LGHNA and CDR2 is YSLEER. The CDR3 loop is CASSQDLGLAGPTDTQYF. The CDR3 nucleotides are TGCGCCAGCAGCCAAGATCTTGGACTAGCGGGGCCCACAGATACGCAGTATTTT.

The sample holds a few counts of this clone. This rearrangement joins TRBV29-1 to TRBJ1-1, with 9 positions matching TRBD1. Losses at the gene ends were 7 bases for V and 5 bases for J; bases not matched to a gene: 11. Germline assignment: CDR1 SQVTM and CDR2 ANQGSEA. This CDR3 is 14 amino acids long. CDR3 sequence reads: CSARTGGGGTEAFF. Written as DNA, the CDR3 is TGCAGCGCCCGAACAGGGGGCGGAGGTACTGAAGCTTTCTTT. Complete variable domain (other parts from reference TRBV29-1 and TRBJ1-1): SAVISQKPSRDICQRGTSLTIQCQVDSQVTMMFWYRQQPGQSLTLIATANQGSEATYESGFVIDKFPISRPNLTFSTLTVSNMSPEDSSIYLCSARTGGGGTEAFFGQGTRLTVV.

This clone appeared a few times. The genes are TRBV25-1 and TRBJ1-1, with D possibly TRBD1 on 5 matching bases. CDR3 length equals 14 residues. Germline lookup yields CDR1 MGHDK and CDR2 SYGVNS. Trimming shortened V by 4 bases and J by 6 bases, and 15 bases separated the two germline ends. CDR3 coding DNA: TGTGCCAGCAGTGTTCAGGGTGTAGTCGCTGAAGCTTTCTTT. Translated, it gives CASSVQGVVAEAFF.

The V call is TRBV5-6, the J call TRBJ2-2; D is uncertain. The germline V and J ends were trimmed by 3 bases and 7 bases, with 4 bases remaining between them. Germline CDR1 and CDR2: SGHDT and YYEEEE. The CDR3 consists of 11 residues. The chain's CDR3 is CASSWFGELFF. CDR3 in DNA: TGTGCCAGCAGCTGGTTCGGGGAGCTGTTTTTT.

This clone was seen more than once but under ten times. The rearrangement uses TRBV18 and TRBJ1-2; weak D call: TRBD1 (5 bases). Germline CDR1 reads KGHSH; CDR2 reads LQKENI. V was pared by 1 base and J by 3 bases, with 9 bases between. The CDR3 contains 14 residues. This CDR3 reads CASSPRDGHYGYTF. The DNA for the CDR3 is TGTGCCAGCTCACCACGGGACGGACACTATGGCTACACCTTC.

As DNA, the CDR3 is TGTGCCAGCAGTTTCCCTCTAGCGGGGGATAGGGGGGAGCTGTTTTTT. Protein sequence: CASSFPLAGDRGELFF. The chain couples TRBV11-2 to TRBJ2-2; TRBD2 aligns across 10 bases. The germline V gene encodes CDR1 SGHAT and CDR2 FQNNGV. The J segment lost 8 bases and the V segment lost 6 bases, leaving 12 bases of the junction unmatched. CDR3 size: 16 residues.

CDR3 coding DNA: TGTGCCAGCAGCGTAGCAGGGACAGGGGCCCCCTACGAGCAGTACTTC. This sequence encodes CASSVAGTGAPYEQYF. The V and J genes are TRBV9 and TRBJ2-7; 10 nucleotides line up with TRBD1. Unmatched junction bases numbered 5, after V lost 0 bases and J lost 2 bases. Germline CDR1 SGDLS, CDR2 YYNGEE. This CDR3 has 16 amino acids.

The J gene is TRBJ1-2, the V gene TRBV5-1; D not certain. Germline values: CDR1 SGHRS, CDR2 YFSETQ. The CDR3 runs to 13 residues. The germline V and J ends were trimmed by 4 bases and 8 bases, with 15 bases remaining between them. The CDR3 region is CASSLDGRNGYTF. The CDR3 DNA reads TGCGCCAGCAGCCTGGACGGGAGGAACGGCTACACCTTC.